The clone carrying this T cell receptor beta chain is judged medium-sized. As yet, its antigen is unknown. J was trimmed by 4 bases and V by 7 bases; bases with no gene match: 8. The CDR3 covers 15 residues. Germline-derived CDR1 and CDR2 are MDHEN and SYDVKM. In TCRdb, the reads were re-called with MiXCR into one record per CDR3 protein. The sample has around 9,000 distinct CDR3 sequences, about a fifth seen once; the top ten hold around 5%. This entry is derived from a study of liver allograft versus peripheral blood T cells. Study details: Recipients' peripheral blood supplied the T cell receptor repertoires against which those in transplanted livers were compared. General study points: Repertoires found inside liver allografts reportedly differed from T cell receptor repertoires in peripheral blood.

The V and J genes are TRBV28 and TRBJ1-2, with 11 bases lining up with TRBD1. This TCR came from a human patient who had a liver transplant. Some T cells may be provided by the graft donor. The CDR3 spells CASTAGTGGSYGYTF. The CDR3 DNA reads TGTGCCAGCACCGCTGGGACAGGGGGTAGCTATGGCTACACCTTC.